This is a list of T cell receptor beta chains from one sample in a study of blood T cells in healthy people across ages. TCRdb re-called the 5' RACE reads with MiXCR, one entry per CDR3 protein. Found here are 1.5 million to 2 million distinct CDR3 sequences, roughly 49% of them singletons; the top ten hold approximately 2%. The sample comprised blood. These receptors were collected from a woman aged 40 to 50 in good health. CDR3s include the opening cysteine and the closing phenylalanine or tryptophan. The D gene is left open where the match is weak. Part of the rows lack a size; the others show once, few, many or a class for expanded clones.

CASSAETGGGYEQYF	TGTGCCAGCAGCGCCGAGACAGGAGGTGGCTACGAGCAGTACTTC	few	TRBV5-5	NA	TRBJ2-7
CASTIAGGLSYEQYF	TGTGCCAGCACCATAGCGGGGGGGCTGTCCTACGAGCAGTACTTC	few	TRBV28	TRBD2	TRBJ2-7
CSASGRGRAKQYEQYF	TGCAGTGCTAGTGGTCGGGGACGCGCAAAACAATACGAGCAGTACTTC	NA	TRBV20-1	NA	TRBJ2-7
CSASSSGEYNEQYF	TGCAGTGCTTCGTCTAGCGGGGAGTACAATGAGCAGTACTTC	NA	TRBV20-1	TRBD2	TRBJ2-5
CSAGRDTADTQYF	TGCAGTGCTGGTAGGGACACCGCAGATACGCAGTATTTT	few	TRBV20-1	NA	TRBJ2-3
CASRPLAGGTDTQYF	TGTGCCAGCAGGCCACTAGCGGGGGGCACAGATACGCAGTATTTT	few	TRBV6-1	TRBD2	TRBJ2-3
CASSLFRQGMVDNSPLHF	TGTGCCAGCAGTTTATTCCGACAGGGGATGGTCGATAATTCACCCCTCCACTTT	NA	TRBV27	TRBD1	TRBJ1-6
CASSPGLYGYGYTF	TGTGCCAGCAGTCCGGGACTTTACGGGTATGGCTACACCTTC	many	TRBV6-1	NA	TRBJ1-2
CAGSLGGYDTRHEQFF	TGTGCCGGCAGCTTAGGAGGTTATGACACACGCCATGAGCAGTTCTTC	NA	TRBV7-9	NA	TRBJ2-1
CASSVGFGGNQPQHF	TGTGCCAGCAGTGTGGGGTTCGGGGGCAATCAGCCCCAGCATTTT	few	TRBV6-2/TRBV6-3	NA	TRBJ1-5
CSATRGYNEQLF	TGCAGTGCTACCAGGGGTTACAATGAGCAGTTGTTC	NA	TRBV20-1	NA	TRBJ2-1